Included here is one T cell receptor (beta chain) sequence, with context. Only one count was recorded for this clone. Its recognized antigen is unknown. Base-call qualities are not available, and no considerably larger clone is one nucleotide away. The sample is drawn from a study of persistence of HIV-infected CD4 T cells (dated by TCRdb to the early 2020s). A note on the overall study: The study isolated CMV- and HIV-1 Gag-responding CD4+ T cells from ART-treated individuals to examine antigen-driven clonal expansion of HIV-1-infected cells. Peripheral blood samples of up to roughly 200 mL were taken at multiple time points, with the exception of a couple of participants who underwent leukapheresis at a single time point. Proviral sequencing was used to assess clonality among infected cells, whereas TCRbeta sequencing gauged the clonality of all cells within each sorted population. In the cross-participant TCR cluster analysis, 8 participants were included for CMV and roughly 7 participants were included for Gag. The median time the participants had spent on suppressive ART was approximately eight years. Results and caveats for the whole study, not just this receptor: Degenerate expanded CDR3beta sequences were enriched in antigen-responding cells, suggesting convergent selection of CD4+ responses to CMV and Gag. Significantly lower TCRbeta richness was observed in CMV- and Gag-responding cells than in anti-CD3/anti-CD28-responding cells, and higher oligoclonality was observed in CMV-responding cells than in CD3/CD28-stimulated and Gag-responding cells. The study involved few individuals and tested only a limited range of antigens. Bulk TCR analyses could not be restricted to the rare CMV-responding cells that actually carried HIV-1 proviruses. Within the same sorted populations, TCR oligoclonality correlated with proviral oligoclonality.

TCRbeta repertoires were sequenced from genomic DNA with the immunoSEQ hsTCRB assay version 4 in survey mode. For TCRbeta sequencing, genomic DNA was diluted to about 9.7 ng/uL, and up to 1 ug was used per sample. From the authors' description of their analysis: TCRbeta data analysis was done in ImmunoSeq Analyzer 3.0, and diversity was calculated on productive nucleotide rearrangements. Lower-bound TCR diversity was estimated with the improved Chao index, and clonality with the Gini coefficient using the Immunarch R package. Different nucleotide rearrangements encoding the same CDR3beta amino acid sequence were counted as distinct clonotypes. Differential abundance analysis identified TCRbeta sequences significantly enriched in antigen-responding cells relative to anti-CD3/anti-CD28-activated cells. Using predicted peptide-MHC specificity as the basis, GLIPH2 grouped TCRs into clusters, both for each participant individually and for the merged data sets that combined participants. As stored in TCRdb, this immuneACCESS dataset retains in-frame rearrangements with V and J assigned. A fraction of the clones does not appear; measured against another copy, unresolved V genes explain less than half of the discrepancy, and the remainder lacks a known reason. V, J and clone size are taken as reported in that table, and D and trimming were inferred from the DNA itself. The sample table shows roughly 30,000 clones, and roughly 78% are seen once. Less than 5% of the sample is taken by the ten largest.

V ends up 4 bases short and J 1 base short, with an unmatched junction base count of 3. The germline V gene encodes CDR1 SGHRS and CDR2 YFSETQ. Reading from cysteine to phenylalanine, the CDR3 counts 15 amino acids. The read is trimmed to its CDR3 DNA, 45 bases read in frame from base 1. The sample's treatment or condition label, decoded: suppressive antiretroviral therapy. Lysates of CMV-infected fibroblasts were used at about 10 ug/mL for cell stimulation. Memory CD4+ T cells that did not respond, being CD40L-negative, CD69-negative and CD45RO-high, were sorted as memory populations depleted of antigen-responding cells. Participants were HIV-1-infected adults who started suppressive ART during chronic infection. Plasma HIV-1 RNA had been undetectable (below 50 copies/mL) in participants for at least 4 years. To be included, a participant needed positive CMV serology and a CD4+ T cell count above 400 cells/uL. Before stimulation, PBMCs were isolated using density centrifugation and then depleted of CD8+ T cells. For roughly 20 hours, CD8-depleted PBMCs were stimulated with anti-CD28/CD49d costimulation, a CD40-blocking antibody, and enfuvirtide, which was added to prevent new infections. Cell sorting was done on a Beckman Coulter MoFlo Legacy or XDP sorter, and dead cells were excluded with propidium iodide. For samples with more than one million cells, genomic DNA was extracted with the QIAamp DNA Mini Kit, and for all other samples the Quick-DNA Microprep Kit was used.

This sequence originates from an adult man with HIV who was CMV-seropositive. The sample consisted of CD4+ T cells sorted from PBMCs after roughly 19-hour stimulation, taken from a patient who received antiretroviral therapy. The sample's cell subset or site label, decoded: CD40L-CD69- CD45RO-high memory CD4 T cells not responding to CMV lysate. The chain was built from TRBV5-1 and TRBJ2-2; the central 8 bases match TRBD1. The base sequence is TGCGCCAGCAGCCGCGGGACAGGGAACACCGGGGAGCTGTTTTTT. This yields the protein CASSRGTGNTGELFF.